Below are 24 T cell receptor beta chains sequenced from a single sample in a study of Ad26.COV2.S vaccination and SARS-CoV-2 variants. Sample treatment: 15 to 20 received Ad26.COV2.S at low or high dose, single or two shots; several received placebo; per-sample allocation not given. All samples were drawn on day 63, counting from the first vaccine or placebo injection. Sequenced by immunoSEQ multiplex PCR; TCRdb stores in-frame clones only, minus some. The table shows about 430,000 clones, with 90% occurring only once. Source: peripheral blood, taken in a trial of Ad26.COV2.S vaccine versus placebo. All receptors derive from a person aged 18 to 59 who received the Ad26.COV2.S COVID-19 vaccine or a placebo.

The chain has TRBV7-2 and TRBJ1-5; 7 nucleotides align to TRBD1. Germline V gives CDR1 SGHTA, CDR2 FQGNSA. The trim removed 1 base at V and 0 bases at J, leaving 12 bases unmatched. This CDR3 has 19 residues. CDR3 coding DNA: TGTGCCAGCAGCTTAGGGCAGACAGGGTGGCGTTATAGCAATCAGCCCCAGCATTTT. Translating it yields CASSLGQTGWRYSNQPQHF.

V is TRBV5-4 and J is TRBJ1-2, with TRBD1 matching 7 bases. V lost 1 base to trimming and J lost 7 bases; unmatched junction nucleotides: 4. The V gene's germline CDR1 is SGHNT and CDR2 YYREEE (reference sequence). The length of the CDR3 is 13 residues. CDR3 sequence: CASSLNRGLGYTF. Here the CDR3 DNA reads TGTGCCAGCAGCTTGAACAGGGGACTTGGCTACACCTTC.

V and J are TRBV14 and TRBJ2-1; no definite D call. The germline CDR1 and CDR2 sequences are SGHDN and FVKESK. Trimming stripped 0 bases from V and 9 bases from J, with 12 bases between. The CDR3 sequence is 14 residues long. The CDR3 coding sequence is TGTGCCAGCAGCCAAGATCTCACCTCCCGTGAGCAGTTCTTC. It codes for CASSQDLTSREQFF.

This sequence joins TRBV2 and TRBJ2-1, with a possible D match to TRBD2 (5 bases). Germline lookup yields CDR1 SNHLY and CDR2 FYNNEI. Trimming took off 6 bases at V and 7 bases at J, with 13 bases between the two ends. The CDR3 length is 13 residues. DNA for the CDR3: TGTGCCAGCAGCGCCTCCACTAGGAATGAGCAGTTCTTC. It translates to CASSASTRNEQFF.

The chain has TRBV9 and TRBJ1-4; D is uncertain. Deletions cut 4 bases from V and 5 bases from J, with 12 bases between. Germline CDR1 and CDR2: SGDLS and YYNGEE. The CDR3 sequence is 14 residues long. CDR3 protein: CASSTRRENEKLFF. CDR3 nucleotide sequence: TGTGCCAGCAGCACGAGGCGAGAGAATGAAAAACTGTTTTTT.

This clone turned up a few times. The rearrangement joins TRBV7-2 to TRBJ2-7; D remains unclear. V lost 0 bases, J lost 2 bases, and 14 bases lay in between. Germline V gene sequence: CDR1 SGHTA, CDR2 FQGNSA. The length of the CDR3 is 16 residues. The CDR3 loop reads CASSLARQRRPYEQYF. For the CDR3, the DNA is TGTGCCAGCAGCTTAGCGAGGCAGCGCAGACCCTACGAGCAGTACTTC.

This chain joins TRBV29-1 and TRBJ2-1; 7 bases match TRBD1. The CDR3 covers 13 residues. V gave up 6 bases and J gave up 4 bases; unmatched junction bases: 6. Germline CDR1 SQVTM, CDR2 ANQGSEA. The CDR3 nucleotides are TGCAGCGTCCCCGGACAGGTTTACAATGAGCAGTTCTTC. It specifies CSVPGQVYNEQFF.

V usage is TRBV9 and J usage is TRBJ1-2, with unresolved D. The V end lost 0 bases, the J end lost 4 bases, and 7 bases lay between the germline ends. The CDR3 extends over 13 amino acids. Germline CDR1 is SGDLS and CDR2 is YYNGEE. CDR3 residues: CASSVVPGYGYTF. For the CDR3, the DNA is TGTGCCAGCAGCGTAGTCCCAGGCTATGGCTACACCTTC.

The CDR3, as DNA: TGTGCCAGCAGCTCCTGGACTGAAAATGAGCAGTTCTTC. This sequence encodes CASSSWTENEQFF. This chain connects TRBV7-8 to TRBJ2-1; TRBD2 might be the D (5 bases). Trimming shortened V by 4 bases and J by 7 bases, and 11 bases separated the two germline ends. There are 13 residues in the CDR3. Germline V gives CDR1 SGHVS, CDR2 FQNEAQ.

With regard to this clone: One base away lies a much larger clone, so this may be a sequencing read error. The gene calls are TRBV12-3 or TRBV12-4 and TRBJ1-1; no definite D call. The CDR3 contains 11 residues. The ends were cut back, 6 bases at V and 1 base at J, with 3 bases in the middle. The CDR3 DNA sequence: TGTGCCAGCAGACAGAACACTGAAGCTTTCTTT. Protein product: CASRQNTEAFF.

This chain connects TRBV7-6 to TRBJ2-7; 9 nucleotides align to TRBD2. Losses at the gene ends were 3 bases for V and 3 bases for J; bases not matched to a gene: 3. The CDR3 length is 14 residues. Germline CDR1 SGHVS, CDR2 FNYEAQ. The CDR3 bases are TGTGCCAGCAGCTTGGGTAGCGGGAGCTACGAGCAGTACTTC. Protein: CASSLGSGSYEQYF.

DNA of the CDR3: TGTGCCAGCAGCACGGGGACAGGGGAATCTTCAGGTCAGCCCCAGCATTTT. This sequence encodes CASSTGTGESSGQPQHF. This rearrangement joins TRBV7-2 to TRBJ1-5, with TRBD1 matching over 10 bases. V lost 5 bases, J lost 6 bases, and 13 bases stayed unmatched. CDR3 length: 17 residues. Germline V CDR1 and CDR2: SGHTA, FQGNSA.

The chain carries TRBV2 and TRBJ2-3; no definite D call. This CDR3 is built from 13 residues. The germline V and J ends were trimmed by 7 bases and 0 bases, with 8 bases remaining between them. Germline assignment: CDR1 SNHLY and CDR2 FYNNEI. CDR3 sequence reads: CASKGSSTDTQYF. The CDR3 coding sequence is TGTGCCAGCAAAGGGTCCAGCACAGATACGCAGTATTTT.

This rearrangement joins TRBV11-2 to TRBJ2-7; 7 bases fit TRBD2. The CDR3 extends over 15 amino acids. The germline gives CDR1 SGHAT, CDR2 FQNNGV. V lost 0 bases to trimming and J lost 2 bases; unmatched junction nucleotides: 4. The CDR3, as DNA: TGTGCCAGCAGCTTAGAGCCGGGGAGGGCCTACGAGCAGTACTTC. This translates into CASSLEPGRAYEQYF.

The CDR3 here is CASSLRSFDEQFF. The CDR3 nucleotides are TGTGCCAGCAGCTTACGTAGCTTCGATGAGCAGTTCTTC. The rearrangement joins TRBV7-2 to TRBJ2-1; D unclear. Trimming left V 2 bases short and J 8 bases short, with 10 bases between. The CDR3 extends over 13 amino acids. The V gene's germline CDR1 is SGHTA and CDR2 FQGNSA.

This chain joins TRBV5-6 and TRBJ2-7; no clear D gene. From germline, CDR1 is SGHDT and CDR2 YYEEEE. V was clipped by 0 bases and J by 4 bases, with 20 bases between them. The CDR3 sequence is 17 residues long. CDR3 coding DNA: TGTGCCAGCAGCTTGGCCGGGCGTGCTAGGTTGGGATACGAGCAGTACTTC. Translating it yields CASSLAGRARLGYEQYF.

This rearrangement joins TRBV6-5 to TRBJ1-4; weak D call: TRBD1 (5 bases). Germline assignment: CDR1 MNHEY and CDR2 SVGAGI. V was shortened by 6 bases and J by 4 bases, with 15 bases between the two germline ends. The CDR3 is 15 residues long. In nucleotides, the CDR3 is TGTGCCAGCAGCTCCCAGGGATCCCTTAATGAAAAACTGTTTTTT. Protein sequence: CASSSQGSLNEKLFF.

The chain combines TRBV7-2 with TRBJ1-1, with D possibly matching TRBD1 (6 bases). Germline loops: CDR1 SGHTA, CDR2 FQGNSA. V was clipped by 6 bases and J by 4 bases, with 15 bases between them. CDR3 size: 14 residues. The CDR3, as DNA: TGTGCCAGCAGTCTCTCCGGGGGGGCCACTGAAGCTTTCTTT. Translating it yields CASSLSGGATEAFF.

V is TRBV29-1 and J is TRBJ2-7; maybe TRBD2 (6 bases). V was clipped by 6 bases and J by 0 bases, with 9 bases between them. CDR3 length equals 12 residues. The germline CDR1 and CDR2 sequences are SQVTM and ANQGSEA. DNA of the CDR3: TGCAGCGTAGGGCGGGACTCCTACGAGCAGTACTTC. Amino acid sequence: CSVGRDSYEQYF.

This rearrangement joins TRBV2 to TRBJ2-1; perhaps TRBD2 as D (7 bases). The CDR3 loop spans 16 amino acids. V lost 5 bases and J 4 bases, leaving 18 bases between the germline ends. Germline-derived CDR1 and CDR2 are SNHLY and FYNNEI. The CDR3 DNA reads TGTGCCAGCAGTAAGACTAGCCGGGGGCCTTACAATGAGCAGTTCTTC. The encoded protein is CASSKTSRGPYNEQFF.

The chain is built from TRBV7-2 and TRBJ2-3; 7 bases are shared with TRBD1. This CDR3 has 14 residues. Germline CDR1 SGHTA, CDR2 FQGNSA. After removal of 0 bases from V and 14 bases from J, the junction contained 11 bases not matched to a gene. CDR3 amino acids: CASSLAGEQGNRYF. The DNA for the CDR3 is TGTGCCAGCAGCTTAGCGGGGGAACAGGGGAATAGGTATTTT.

This clone was counted between two and nine times. The gene calls are TRBV2 and TRBJ1-6, with 7 bases fitting TRBD1. The germline V gene has CDR1 SNHLY and CDR2 FYNNEI. This CDR3 is 14 amino acids long. V shed 7 bases, J shed 5 bases, and the junction held 5 bases outside the gene matches. The CDR3 DNA is TGTGCCAGCAAAAGTGGGACAGATAATTCACCCCTCCACTTT. Amino acid sequence: CASKSGTDNSPLHF.

This chain's CDR3 is CASKGGESYEQYF. The DNA for the CDR3 is TGTGCCAGTAAAGGGGGAGAGTCCTACGAGCAGTACTTC. J is TRBJ2-7 and V is TRBV19, with D possibly matching TRBD1 (6 bases). V was pared by 7 bases and J by 1 base, with 11 bases between. Germline V gives CDR1 LNHDA, CDR2 SQIVND (reference sequence). The CDR3 spans 13 residues.

The rearrangement links TRBV7-2 to TRBJ2-7, with D tentatively TRBD1 or TRBD2 (5 bases each). Germline CDR1 is SGHTA and CDR2 is FQGNSA. CDR3 length: 14 amino acids. The ends were cut back, 5 bases at V and 3 bases at J, with 14 bases in the middle. This chain's CDR3 is CASSTGAPFYEQYF. DNA of the CDR3: TGTGCCAGCAGCACCGGGGCGCCTTTCTACGAGCAGTACTTC.